This T cell receptor (beta chain) was identified during a study of T cell changes during pregnancy in multiple sclerosis. Sequenced by immunoSEQ multiplex PCR; TCRdb stores in-frame clones only, minus some. The sample shows 95,000 to 110,000 clones, about 90% of them seen only once. This clonotype originated in a female donor with multiple sclerosis, enrolled in a pregnancy study. This sample comprised peripheral blood, obtained after pregnancy.

The chain's CDR3 is CSGGTSTNEKLFF. The CDR3 bases are TGCAGCGGGGGGACTTCAACTAATGAAAAACTGTTTTTT. The rearrangement joins TRBV29-1 to TRBJ1-4, with D possibly matching TRBD1 (5 bases). Between the trimmed V and J ends, which lost 7 bases and 0 bases, there was a span of 9 bases. The CDR3 totals 13 residues. From germline, CDR1 is SQVTM and CDR2 ANQGSEA. The full variable domain, completed using reference TRBV29-1 and TRBJ1-4, is SAVISQKPSRDICQRGTSLTIQCQVDSQVTMMFWYRQQPGQSLTLIATANQGSEATYESGFVIDKFPISRPNLTFSTLTVSNMSPEDSSIYLCSGGTSTNEKLFFGSGTQLSVL.